This TCR beta chain is from a study of liver allograft versus peripheral blood T cells. Looking at the study overall: Transplanted livers held T cell receptor repertoires, and these were compared with repertoires in recipients' peripheral blood.

This clonotype is medium-sized by share. TCRdb re-called the reads with MiXCR, one entry per CDR3 protein. The sample lists about 13,000 distinct CDR3 sequences; 18% were seen once. In germline, CDR1 is LNHNV, CDR2 YYDKDF (reference sequence). The ends lost 5 bases at V and 7 bases at J; junction bases unmatched: 12. The CDR3 totals 16 residues. The chain links TRBV15 to TRBJ1-3, with 9 bases aligning to TRBD1. This TCR was recovered from a human patient who had a liver transplant. The graft donor may account for some of the T cells. The DNA of the CDR3 is TGTGCCACCAGCCCGCAGACAGGGGGGTATGGTAACACCATATATTTT. Protein product: CATSPQTGGYGNTIYF.